The rows below give T cell receptor beta chains drawn from one sample of a study of blood T cell repertoires in COVID-19. Generated by immunoSEQ multiplex PCR, the TCRdb table keeps only in-frame clones and is missing some. This table has some 72,000 clones, 80% to 90% appearing once. The sample comprised peripheral blood. The receptors derive from a man in his 60s with acute or convalescent COVID-19. The CDR3 runs from the conserved cysteine through the conserved F or W. Fields, in order: J gene, V gene, D gene, clone size, CDR3 protein, CDR3 DNA. D genes are given only for firm matches. The listing skips clone size in some rows; elsewhere it reads once, few, many or a size class.

TRBJ2-5 TRBV5-1 TRBD2 - CASSSGTTQETQYF TGCGCCAGCAGCTCAGGGACTACCCAAGAGACCCAGTACTTC
TRBJ2-5 TRBV28 - - CASTTAPGTQYF TGTGCCAGCACAACCGCGCCGGGGACCCAGTACTTC
TRBJ1-5 TRBV28 - - CASMAGFQPQHF TGTGCCAGCATGGCGGGTTTTCAGCCCCAGCATTTT
TRBJ1-4 TRBV28 TRBD1 - CASSSGQDEKLFF TGTGCCAGCAGTTCCGGACAGGATGAAAAACTGTTTTTT
TRBJ2-5 TRBV24-1 - - CATSEEGSKETQYF TGTGCCACCAGTGAGGAGGGTTCAAAAGAGACCCAGTACTTC
TRBJ1-2 TRBV19 TRBD1 - CASRDRGKDYGYTF TGTGCCAGCAGGGACAGGGGGAAGGACTATGGCTACACCTTC
TRBJ1-2 TRBV7-9 - - CASSRDMRYGYTF TGTGCCAGCAGCCGGGACATGCGATATGGCTACACCTTC
TRBJ2-1 TRBV7-2 - - CASSLALLNNEQFF TGTGCCAGCAGCTTAGCTCTTCTTAACAATGAGCAGTTCTTC
TRBJ2-2 TRBV7-9 - - CASSLEGWWQGPTGELFF TGTGCCAGCAGCTTAGAGGGCTGGTGGCAGGGCCCCACCGGGGAGCTGTTTTTT
TRBJ2-1 TRBV7-3 TRBD2 medium-sized CASSPTSGRPSSYNEQFF TGTGCCAGCAGCCCGACTAGCGGGAGGCCCAGCTCCTACAATGAGCAGTTCTTC
TRBJ1-5 TRBV12-3/TRBV12-4 - - CASSLQAQQPQHF TGTGCCAGCAGTTTACAGGCTCAACAGCCCCAGCATTTT
TRBJ1-6 TRBV14 - - CASRGQGVVRGWSYNSPLHF TGTGCCAGCAGGGGGCAGGGTGTCGTCAGGGGTTGGTCCTATAATTCACCCCTCCACTTT
TRBJ1-4 TRBV7-9 - - CASTDTTNEKLFF TGTGCCAGCACCGACACAACTAATGAAAAACTGTTTTTT